These 2 T cell receptor beta chains were sequenced from one sample in a study of T-cell memory formation after mild COVID-19. A single record per CDR3 protein comes from TCRdb applying MiXCR to the 5' RACE reads. The table lists about 350,000 distinct CDR3 sequences, around 28% of them singletons. Input material: PBMCs or a T cell subset sorted from them (not recorded which). The receptors were sampled from an adult woman who had mild COVID-19 (a few samples of this study predate the infection). Cell type and time point are not known.

This clonotype has more than one count but fewer than ten. This chain connects TRBV27 to TRBJ2-1; D ambiguous. Trimming took 2 bases from V and 4 from J, leaving 9 bases between them. The CDR3 covers 14 residues. Germline V lookup: CDR1 MNHEY, CDR2 SMNVEV (reference sequence). The CDR3 region is CASSLLSRYNEQFF. The CDR3 region has the DNA TGTGCCAGCAGTTTACTGTCCAGATACAATGAGCAGTTCTTC.

This clonotype occurred a few times. This chain connects TRBV5-1 to TRBJ2-3; TRBD1 aligns across 11 bases. The CDR3 runs 15 residues. Germline V lookup: CDR1 SGHRS, CDR2 YFSETQ. The V and J ends lost 2 bases and 4 bases, in that order; junction bases with no gene match: 3. The CDR3 nucleotides read TGCGCCAGCAGCTTCGGGACAGGGGGTTCAGATACGCAGTATTTT. It codes for CASSFGTGGSDTQYF.